This passage covers 31 T cell receptor beta chains from one sample sequenced in a study of cytomegalovirus exposure and HLA in healthy donors. Method: immunoSEQ multiplex PCR; TCRdb's copy keeps in-frame clones and lacks some. Among about 69,000 clones listed, over 95% were seen once. Sample: PBMCs. The origin of the receptors is a woman under 30 in good health and CMV-seropositive.

The rearrangement links TRBV19 to TRBJ1-2, with TRBD1 as a possible D gene (5 bases). This CDR3 is built from 15 residues. V was clipped by 7 bases and J by 5 bases, with 20 bases between them. Germline V gene data show CDR1 as LNHDA and CDR2 as SQIVND (reference sequence). CDR3 in amino acids: CASIPTGRSTYGYTF. The CDR3 nucleotides are TGTGCCAGTATCCCTACAGGCCGGTCTACGTATGGCTACACCTTC. The full variable domain, its missing parts supplied by reference TRBV19 and TRBJ1-2, is DGGITQSPKYLFRKEGQNVTLSCEQNLNHDAMYWYRQDPGQGLRLIYYSQIVNDFQKGDIAEGYSVSREKKESFPLTVTSAQKNPTAFYLCASIPTGRSTYGYTFGSGTRLTVV.

The V gene is TRBV2, the J gene TRBJ1-5; tentatively, D is TRBD1 (6 bases). The CDR3 totals 15 residues. Germline V gene sequence: CDR1 SNHLY, CDR2 FYNNEI. Trimming took 6 bases from V and 4 from J, leaving 16 bases between them. This CDR3 is CASSRETGRNQPQHF. The CDR3 DNA sequence: TGTGCCAGCAGCCGAGAGACAGGACGGAATCAGCCCCAGCATTTT. The whole variable domain, filled in from reference TRBV2 and TRBJ1-5, reads EPEVTQTPSHQVTQMGQEVILRCVPISNHLYFYWYRQILGQKVEFLVSFYNNEISEKSEIFDDQFSVERPDGSNFTLKIRSTKLEDSAMYFCASSRETGRNQPQHFGDGTRLSIL.

V and J are TRBV4-2 and TRBJ2-7, with 7 bases matching TRBD2. This CDR3 has 14 residues. Germline assignment: CDR1 LGHNA and CDR2 YNFKEQ. Germline trimming cut 0 bases from V and 4 bases from J; bases unmatched to any gene: 3. CDR3 in DNA: TGTGCCAGCAGCCAAGACGTGCGGGGGTACGAGCAGTACTTC. It specifies CASSQDVRGYEQYF.

This sequence joins TRBV7-2 and TRBJ2-1, with D maybe TRBD2 (5 bases). The germline V and J ends were trimmed by 5 bases and 6 bases, with 11 bases remaining between them. CDR1 SGHTA and CDR2 FQGNSA come from the germline V gene. The CDR3 is 13 residues long. This chain's CDR3 is CASSPRTVNEQFF. CDR3 coding DNA: TGTGCCAGCAGCCCCCGGACTGTCAATGAGCAGTTCTTC.

The chain joins TRBV7-2 to TRBJ2-1; the match to TRBD2 covers 10 bases. Looked up from germline, CDR1 is SGHTA and CDR2 is FQGNSA. V was pared by 7 bases and J by 2 bases, with 5 bases of the junction left unmatched. This CDR3 is built from 15 residues. This chain's CDR3 is CASIPSGRAYNEQFF. The CDR3 DNA sequence: TGTGCCAGCATCCCGAGCGGGAGGGCCTACAATGAGCAGTTCTTC.

This clone was recorded once. The rearrangement uses TRBV11-3 and TRBJ1-1; D possibly corresponds to TRBD1 (5 bases). V was shortened by 8 bases and J by 5 bases, with 9 bases between the two germline ends. Germline V lookup: CDR1 SGHNT, CDR2 YENEEA. This CDR3 is built from 11 residues. CDR3 amino acids: CASGTGTEAFF. The CDR3 DNA reads as TGTGCCAGCGGCACAGGAACTGAAGCTTTCTTT.

J is TRBJ2-7 and V is TRBV6-1; TRBD1 matches at 7 bases. Trimming took 1 base from V and 4 from J; bases not matched to a gene: 7. The CDR3 contains 15 residues. Germline V gives CDR1 MNHNS, CDR2 SASEGT. The CDR3 DNA follows: TGTGCCAGCAGTGAAGAAGCAGGGGGACCTTACGAGCAGTACTTC. This gives the protein CASSEEAGGPYEQYF.

This chain connects TRBV2 to TRBJ2-7, with a tentative D call TRBD1 (5 bases). CDR1 SNHLY and CDR2 FYNNEI come from the germline V gene. This CDR3 has 13 residues. The ends were cut back, 3 bases at V and 5 bases at J, with 11 bases in the middle. CDR3 amino acids: CASSDDSRDEQYF. CDR3 in DNA: TGTGCCAGCAGTGATGACAGTCGTGACGAGCAGTACTTC.

This clone was seen once. The chain combines TRBV9 with TRBJ2-5; possible D gene TRBD2, 6 bases. V was clipped by 0 bases and J by 3 bases, with 9 bases between them. The length of the CDR3 is 14 residues. Germline assignment: CDR1 SGDLS and CDR2 YYNGEE. As DNA, the CDR3 is TGTGCCAGCAGCGTAGGGGGGGTTAAAGAGACCCAGTACTTC. This translates into CASSVGGVKETQYF.

Of note for this clone: This specimen includes other DNA sequences encoding the same CDR3. The CDR3 DNA follows: TGTGCCAGCAGGACCCGGGACAGGGGATCCCAGCCCCAGCATTTT. The encoded protein is CASRTRDRGSQPQHF. The J gene is TRBJ1-5, the V gene TRBV28, with 10 bases identical to TRBD1. This CDR3 is built from 15 residues. Germline assignment: CDR1 MDHEN and CDR2 SYDVKM. With 6 bases clipped from V and 7 bases from J, the junction kept 9 bases outside the gene matches.

Details on this clone: Relative to the germline gene, one junction end is altered; a read error may explain this. This chain connects TRBV7-7 to TRBJ2-7, with 11 bases aligning to TRBD2. There are 19 residues in the CDR3. Germline CDR1 is SSHAT and CDR2 is FNYEAQ (reference sequence). The CDR3 sequence: CASSFCELAGVRIIYEQYF. The CDR3 DNA follows: TGTGCTAGCAGCTTTTGCGAACTAGCGGGAGTTCGGATCATATACGAGCAGTACTTC. The full variable domain, with the rest looked up from reference TRBV7-7 and TRBJ2-7, is GAGVSQSPRYKVTKRGQDVTLRCDPISSHATLYWYQQALGQGPEFLTYFNYEAQPDKSGLPSDRFSAERPEGSISTLTIQRTEQRDSAMYRCASSFCELAGVRIIYEQYFGPGTRLTVT.

The rearrangement uses TRBV6-5 and TRBJ2-3; 8 nucleotides line up with TRBD1. The junction had 8 bases not matched to a gene; V was cut back by 0 bases and J by 6 bases. Germline values: CDR1 MNHEY, CDR2 SVGAGI. CDR3 length: 16 residues. The chain's CDR3 is CASSYSIGDRGDTQYF. CDR3 sequence (DNA): TGTGCCAGCAGTTACTCGATTGGAGACAGGGGTGATACGCAGTATTTT.

The chain joins TRBV28 to TRBJ2-6, with TRBD1 as a possible D gene (6 bases). CDR1 MDHEN and CDR2 SYDVKM come from the germline V gene. V lost 5 bases to trimming and J lost 4 bases, with 21 bases between them. The CDR3 extends over 18 amino acids. The CDR3 DNA follows: TGTGCCAGCAGTCCAGGAGGCTATCCAGGGGCCGGGGCCAACGTCCTGACTTTC. It specifies CASSPGGYPGAGANVLTF. The full variable domain, with the rest looked up from reference TRBV28 and TRBJ2-6, is DVKVTQSSRYLVKRTGEKVFLECVQDMDHENMFWYRQDPGLGLRLIYFSYDVKMKEKGDIPEGYSVSREKKERFSLILESASTNQTSMYLCASSPGGYPGAGANVLTFGAGSRLTVL.

The genes are TRBV29-1 and TRBJ2-7, with D possibly TRBD2 on 6 matching bases. This CDR3 has 13 residues. V was cut by 6 bases and J by 0 bases, with 12 bases left in between. Per germline, CDR1 SQVTM and CDR2 ANQGSEA. The CDR3 bases are TGCAGCGTCGCGGGACGCCTCTCCTACGAGCAGTACTTC. Translation: CSVAGRLSYEQYF.

V usage is TRBV4-3 and J usage is TRBJ1-1, with D unclear. Germline lookup yields CDR1 LGHNA and CDR2 YSLEER. V was cut by 1 base and J by 0 bases, with 6 bases left in between. There are 14 residues in the CDR3. The DNA of the CDR3 is TGCGCCAGCAGCCAAGGAACAGTGAACACTGAAGCTTTCTTT. It translates to CASSQGTVNTEAFF.

The chain recombines TRBV5-6 with TRBJ1-4; 8 nucleotides match TRBD1. V was clipped by 5 bases and J by 0 bases; unmatched bases: 9. The germline CDR1 and CDR2 sequences are SGHDT and YYEEEE. This CDR3 has 17 amino acids. CDR3 sequence reads: CASSSGQGISTNEKLFF. Written as DNA, the CDR3 is TGTGCCAGCAGTTCCGGACAGGGTATCTCAACTAATGAAAAACTGTTTTTT.

The CDR3 spells CASSQAPYERENARYNEQFF. CDR3 coding DNA: TGCGCCAGCAGCCAAGCACCTTATGAGCGGGAGAACGCTCGGTACAATGAGCAGTTCTTC. The rearrangement uses TRBV4-3 and TRBJ2-1, with 8 bases that match TRBD2. This CDR3 region has 20 residues. The trim removed 1 base at V and 4 bases at J, leaving 18 bases unmatched. Germline V lookup: CDR1 LGHNA, CDR2 YSLEER.

The gene calls are TRBV20-1 and TRBJ1-1; D not resolved. Germline V gives CDR1 DFQATT, CDR2 SNEGSKA (reference sequence). The CDR3 covers 11 residues. Trimming left V 4 bases short and J 11 bases short, with 14 bases between. In DNA, the CDR3 is TGCAGTGCTAAGGGTGGGAGAGGCGCTTTCTTT. As protein: CSAKGGRGAFF.

The chain has TRBV9 and TRBJ1-1, with TRBD1 matching over 7 bases. V lost 0 bases, J lost 3 bases, and 5 bases stayed unmatched. This CDR3 comprises 15 residues. Germline lookup yields CDR1 SGDLS and CDR2 YYNGEE. The CDR3 sequence: CASSVEGARDTEAFF. DNA for the CDR3: TGTGCCAGCAGCGTAGAGGGGGCGAGGGACACTGAAGCTTTCTTT.

The CDR3 region is CASSPTKQGRDDYGYTF. The DNA for the CDR3 is TGTGCCAGCTCACCGACCAAACAGGGGCGCGACGACTATGGCTACACCTTC. V and J are TRBV18 and TRBJ1-2, with TRBD1 matching 7 bases. The CDR3 is 17 residues long. The trim removed 3 bases at V and 3 bases at J, leaving 13 bases unmatched. Looked up from germline, CDR1 is KGHSH and CDR2 is LQKENI.

This chain links TRBV6-5 with TRBJ1-4; 7 bases map to TRBD1. CDR1 and CDR2 (germline): MNHEY, SVGAGI. CDR3 size: 15 residues. Trimming cost V 4 bases and J 8 bases; bases outside gene matches: 10. Written as DNA, the CDR3 is TGTGCCAGCAGTTCCCGACAGGGTAGAAAGGAAAAACTGTTTTTT. Translation: CASSSRQGRKEKLFF.

The chain has TRBV5-1 and TRBJ2-1, with unresolved D. The germline gives CDR1 SGHRS, CDR2 YFSETQ. V was pared by 0 bases and J by 4 bases, with 8 bases between. The CDR3 totals 14 residues. Here the CDR3 DNA reads TGCGCCAGCAGCTTGGCCAAGCCGTACAATGAGCAGTTCTTC. Amino acids: CASSLAKPYNEQFF.

The CDR3 protein is CASSPGPAGTEAFF. The DNA of the CDR3 is TGTGCCAGCTCACCAGGGCCCGCGGGCACTGAAGCTTTCTTT. The chain joins TRBV18 to TRBJ1-1; D not resolved. In germline, CDR1 is KGHSH, CDR2 LQKENI. This CDR3 spans 14 amino acids. The V and J ends lost 2 bases and 4 bases respectively, with 11 bases between them.

This chain links TRBV18 with TRBJ1-2; 10 bases line up with TRBD1. With V trimmed by 4 bases and J by 6 bases, 2 bases remained unmatched. This CDR3 has 13 residues. CDR1 is KGHSH, CDR2 LQKENI, per germline. CDR3 DNA: TGTGCCAGCTCACAGGGACAGGGGAATGGCTACACCTTC. It translates to CASSQGQGNGYTF. Variable domain in full (rest from reference TRBV18 and TRBJ1-2): NAGVMQNPRHLVRRRGQEARLRCSPMKGHSHVYWYRQLPEEGLKFMVYLQKENIIDESGMPKERFSAEFPKEGPSILRIQQVVRGDSAAYFCASSQGQGNGYTFGSGTRLTVV.

V usage is TRBV7-2 and J usage is TRBJ2-3; 9 bases match TRBD2. The V and J ends lost 5 bases and 4 bases, in that order; junction bases with no gene match: 7. Germline V gene data show CDR1 as SGHTA and CDR2 as FQGNSA. The CDR3 has 15 residues. The CDR3 reads CASSRGAGGADTQYF. In DNA, the CDR3 is TGTGCCAGCAGCCGTGGGGCGGGAGGGGCAGATACGCAGTATTTT.

The rearrangement uses TRBV30 and TRBJ1-1, with D tentatively TRBD1 (6 bases). Germline lookup yields CDR1 GTSNPN and CDR2 SVGIG (reference sequence). The CDR3 loop spans 13 amino acids. The V and J ends lost 3 bases and 5 bases respectively, with 13 bases between them. CDR3 region: CAWSGGGGTEAFF. The DNA of the CDR3 is TGTGCCTGGAGCGGGGGCGGGGGTACTGAAGCTTTCTTT.

The chain employs TRBV2 and TRBJ2-3; the D is unclear. Germline CDR1 SNHLY, CDR2 FYNNEI. Between the trimmed V and J ends, which lost 4 bases and 2 bases, there was a span of 4 bases. The CDR3 totals 12 residues. CDR3 nucleotide sequence: TGTGCCAGCAGTGTCGTCACAGATACGCAGTATTTT. Its translation: CASSVVTDTQYF.

V and J are TRBV19 and TRBJ2-7, with D possibly TRBD2 on 5 matching bases. Trimming cost V 4 bases and J 5 bases, with 12 bases left between them. CDR1 is LNHDA, CDR2 SQIVND, per germline (reference sequence). The CDR3 is made up of 13 amino acids. The CDR3 loop is CASSNRLAHEQYF. DNA for the CDR3: TGTGCCAGTAGTAACCGCCTAGCCCACGAGCAGTACTTC.

The CDR3 here is CASSLSNMAAYEQYF. CDR3 coding DNA: TGTGCCAGCAGTTTATCGAACATGGCGGCCTACGAGCAGTACTTC. The rearrangement uses TRBV27 and TRBJ2-7; D is uncertain. The CDR3 sequence is 15 residues long. Trimming removed 0 bases at V and 2 bases at J, with 11 bases between. The germline CDR1 and CDR2 sequences are MNHEY and SMNVEV (reference sequence).

V usage is TRBV18 and J usage is TRBJ2-1; tentatively, D is TRBD2 (5 bases). The V end was cut by 3 bases, the J end by 8 bases, with 20 bases between. This CDR3 region has 16 residues. Germline values: CDR1 KGHSH, CDR2 LQKENI. In nucleotides, the CDR3 is TGTGCCAGCTCACCGAAGCCTCCGAGGGTCTTCGATGAGCAGTTCTTC. Its protein is CASSPKPPRVFDEQFF.

This chain joins TRBV11-2 and TRBJ2-7, with D possibly matching TRBD2 (6 bases). Germline loops: CDR1 SGHAT, CDR2 FQNNGV. Between the trimmed V and J ends, which lost 5 bases and 2 bases, there was a span of 16 bases. The CDR3 contains 15 residues. The CDR3 loop reads CASSPPWGRPYEQYF. CDR3 bases: TGTGCCAGCAGCCCCCCCTGGGGGAGGCCCTACGAGCAGTACTTC. Full variable domain (rest looked up from reference TRBV11-2 and TRBJ2-7): EAGVAQSPRYKIIEKRQSVAFWCNPISGHATLYWYQQILGQGPKLLIQFQNNGVVDDSQLPKDRFSAERLKGVDSTLKIQPAKLEDSAVYLCASSPPWGRPYEQYFGPGTRLTVT.